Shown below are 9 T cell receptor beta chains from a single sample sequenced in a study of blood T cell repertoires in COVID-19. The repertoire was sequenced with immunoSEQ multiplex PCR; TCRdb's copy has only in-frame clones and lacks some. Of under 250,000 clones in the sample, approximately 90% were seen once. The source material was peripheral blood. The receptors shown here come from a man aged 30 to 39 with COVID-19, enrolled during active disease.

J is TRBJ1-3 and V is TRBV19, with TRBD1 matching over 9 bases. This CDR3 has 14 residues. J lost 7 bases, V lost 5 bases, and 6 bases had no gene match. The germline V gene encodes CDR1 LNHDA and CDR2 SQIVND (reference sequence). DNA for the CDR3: TGTGCCAGTAGTCTCGCCGGGACAGGGAACACCATATATTTT. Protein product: CASSLAGTGNTIYF.

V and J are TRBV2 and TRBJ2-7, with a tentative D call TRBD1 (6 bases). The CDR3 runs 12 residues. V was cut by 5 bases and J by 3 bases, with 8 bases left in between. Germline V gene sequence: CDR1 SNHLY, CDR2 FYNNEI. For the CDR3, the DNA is TGTGCCAGCAGTTCACAGGGCTACGAGCAGTACTTC. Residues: CASSSQGYEQYF.

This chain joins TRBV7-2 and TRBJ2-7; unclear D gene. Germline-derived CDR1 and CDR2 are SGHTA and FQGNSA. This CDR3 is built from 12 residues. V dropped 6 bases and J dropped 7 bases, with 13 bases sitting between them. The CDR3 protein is CASSPQTGEQYF. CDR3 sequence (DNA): TGTGCCAGCAGTCCCCAGACTGGGGAGCAGTACTTC.

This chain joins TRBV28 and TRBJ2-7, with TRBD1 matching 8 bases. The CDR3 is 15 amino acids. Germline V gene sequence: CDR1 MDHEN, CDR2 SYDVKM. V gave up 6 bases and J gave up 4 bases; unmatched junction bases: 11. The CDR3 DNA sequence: TGTGCCAGCAGCCGACCGGGACAGGCTATTTACGAGCAGTACTTC. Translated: CASSRPGQAIYEQYF.

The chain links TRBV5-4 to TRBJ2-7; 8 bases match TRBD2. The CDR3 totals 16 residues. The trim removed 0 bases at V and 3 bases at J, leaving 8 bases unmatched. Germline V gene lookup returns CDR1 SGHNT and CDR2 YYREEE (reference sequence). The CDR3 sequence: CASSLAGGARFYEQYF. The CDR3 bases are TGTGCCAGCAGCTTGGCCGGGGGGGCGAGGTTCTACGAGCAGTACTTC.

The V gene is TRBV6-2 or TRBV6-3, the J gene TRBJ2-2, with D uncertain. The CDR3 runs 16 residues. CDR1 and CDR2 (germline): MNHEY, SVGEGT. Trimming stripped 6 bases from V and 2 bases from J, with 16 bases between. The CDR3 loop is CASSPSGADNTGELFF. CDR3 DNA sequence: TGTGCCAGCAGCCCCAGTGGTGCGGATAACACCGGGGAGCTGTTTTTT.

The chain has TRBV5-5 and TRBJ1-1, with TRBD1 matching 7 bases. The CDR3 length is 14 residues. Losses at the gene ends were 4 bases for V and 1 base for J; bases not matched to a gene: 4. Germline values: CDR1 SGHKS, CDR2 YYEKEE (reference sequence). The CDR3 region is CASSVWTGNTEAFF. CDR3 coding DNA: TGTGCCAGCAGCGTCTGGACAGGGAACACTGAAGCTTTCTTT. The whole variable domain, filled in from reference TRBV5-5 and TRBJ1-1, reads DAGVTQSPTHLIKTRGQQVTLRCSPISGHKSVSWYQQVLGQGPQFIFQYYEKEERGRGNFPDRFSARQFPNYSSELNVNALLLGDSALYLCASSVWTGNTEAFFGQGTRLTVV.

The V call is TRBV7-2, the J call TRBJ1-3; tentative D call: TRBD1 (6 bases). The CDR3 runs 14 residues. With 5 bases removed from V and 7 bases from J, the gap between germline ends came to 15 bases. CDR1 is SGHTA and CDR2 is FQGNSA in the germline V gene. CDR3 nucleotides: TGTGCCAGCAGCCGTGACAGGAGTTCGAACACCATATATTTT. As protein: CASSRDRSSNTIYF. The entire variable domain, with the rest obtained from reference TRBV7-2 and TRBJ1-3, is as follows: GAGVSQSPSNKVTEKGKDVELRCDPISGHTALYWYRQSLGQGLEFLIYFQGNSAPDKSGLPSDRFSAERTGGSVSTLTIQRTQQEDSAVYLCASSRDRSSNTIYFGEGSWLTVV.

The CDR3 sequence is CASSLDQGPSYEQYF. DNA of the CDR3: TGTGCCAGCAGCTTAGATCAGGGGCCCTCCTACGAGCAGTACTTC. The chain employs TRBV7-9 and TRBJ2-7; possibly TRBD1 for D (6 bases). With 1 base removed from V and 0 bases from J, the gap between germline ends came to 10 bases. This CDR3 is built from 15 residues. The germline gives CDR1 SEHNR, CDR2 FQNEAQ (reference sequence).